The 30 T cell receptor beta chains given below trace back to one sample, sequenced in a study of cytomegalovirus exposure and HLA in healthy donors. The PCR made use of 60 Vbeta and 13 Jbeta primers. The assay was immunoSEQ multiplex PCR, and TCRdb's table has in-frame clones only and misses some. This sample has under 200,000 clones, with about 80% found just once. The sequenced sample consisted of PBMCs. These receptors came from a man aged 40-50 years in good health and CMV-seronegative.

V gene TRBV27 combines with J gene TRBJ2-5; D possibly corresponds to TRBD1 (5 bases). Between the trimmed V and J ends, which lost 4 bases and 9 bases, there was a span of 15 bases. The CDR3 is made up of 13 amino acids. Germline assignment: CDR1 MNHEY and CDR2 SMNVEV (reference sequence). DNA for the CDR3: TGTGCCAGCAGTTCCTCAGGGATAGGGGCCCAGTACTTC. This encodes CASSSSGIGAQYF.

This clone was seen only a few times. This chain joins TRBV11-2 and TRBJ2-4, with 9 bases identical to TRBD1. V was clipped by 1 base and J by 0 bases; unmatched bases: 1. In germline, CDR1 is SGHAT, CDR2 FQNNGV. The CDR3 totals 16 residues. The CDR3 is CASSLGGQGAKNIQYF. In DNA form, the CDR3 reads TGTGCCAGCAGCTTAGGGGGACAGGGAGCCAAAAACATTCAGTACTTC.

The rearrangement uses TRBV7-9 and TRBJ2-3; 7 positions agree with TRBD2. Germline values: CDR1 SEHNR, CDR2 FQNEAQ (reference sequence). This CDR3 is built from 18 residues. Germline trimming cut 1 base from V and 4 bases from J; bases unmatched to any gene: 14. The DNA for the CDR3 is TGTGCCAGCAGCTTAGTCGGGGGAGGGCCTAATTTAGCAGATACGCAGTATTTT. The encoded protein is CASSLVGGGPNLADTQYF.

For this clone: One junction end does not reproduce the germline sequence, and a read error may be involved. The CDR3 nucleotides read TGTGCCAGCAGCTGGTACAATAAGCAGTTCTTC. This codes for CASSWYNKQFF. The chain employs TRBV7-9 and TRBJ2-1; the D is unclear. Germline assignment: CDR1 SEHNR and CDR2 FQNEAQ (reference sequence). This CDR3 region has 11 residues.

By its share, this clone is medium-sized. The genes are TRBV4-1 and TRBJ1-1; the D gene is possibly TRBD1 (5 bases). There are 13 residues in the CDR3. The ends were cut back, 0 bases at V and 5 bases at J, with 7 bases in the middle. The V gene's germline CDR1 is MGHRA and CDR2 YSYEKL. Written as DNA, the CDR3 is TGCGCCAGCAGCCAAGATAAGGGGACTGAAGCTTTCTTT. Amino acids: CASSQDKGTEAFF.

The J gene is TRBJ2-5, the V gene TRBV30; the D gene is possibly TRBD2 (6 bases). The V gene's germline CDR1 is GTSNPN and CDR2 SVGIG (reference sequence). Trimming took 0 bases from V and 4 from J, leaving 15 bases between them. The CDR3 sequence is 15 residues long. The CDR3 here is CAWSVHVGSRETQYF. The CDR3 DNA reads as TGTGCCTGGAGTGTACACGTCGGGAGTAGAGAGACCCAGTACTTC.

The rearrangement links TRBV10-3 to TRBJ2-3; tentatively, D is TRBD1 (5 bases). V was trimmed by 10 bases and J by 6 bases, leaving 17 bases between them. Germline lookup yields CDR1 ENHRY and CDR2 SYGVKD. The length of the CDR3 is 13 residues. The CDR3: CATTGQGEDTQYF. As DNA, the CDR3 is TGTGCCACCACTGGGCAGGGTGAGGATACGCAGTATTTT.

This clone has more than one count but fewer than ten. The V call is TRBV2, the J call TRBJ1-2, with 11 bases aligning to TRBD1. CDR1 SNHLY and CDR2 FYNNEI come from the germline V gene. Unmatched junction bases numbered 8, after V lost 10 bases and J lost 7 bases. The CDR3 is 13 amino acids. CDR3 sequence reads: CATLGQGAVGYTF. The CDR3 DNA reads TGTGCCACCTTAGGACAGGGGGCAGTTGGCTACACCTTC.

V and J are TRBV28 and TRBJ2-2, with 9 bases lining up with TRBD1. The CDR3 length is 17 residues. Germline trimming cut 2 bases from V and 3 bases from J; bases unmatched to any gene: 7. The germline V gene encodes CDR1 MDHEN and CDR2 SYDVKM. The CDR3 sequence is CASSLPLWTGDTGELFF. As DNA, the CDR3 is TGTGCCAGCAGTTTACCCCTATGGACAGGGGACACCGGGGAGCTGTTTTTT.

CDR3 sequence (DNA): TGTGCCAGCAGAGGGGGGGGAATAGGCTATGGCTACACCTTC. Translated: CASRGGGIGYGYTF. The chain uses TRBV6-1 and TRBJ1-2; possibly TRBD1 for D (6 bases). Germline V gene sequence: CDR1 MNHNS, CDR2 SASEGT. The CDR3 is made up of 14 amino acids. The V end was cut by 6 bases, the J end by 4 bases, with 15 bases between.

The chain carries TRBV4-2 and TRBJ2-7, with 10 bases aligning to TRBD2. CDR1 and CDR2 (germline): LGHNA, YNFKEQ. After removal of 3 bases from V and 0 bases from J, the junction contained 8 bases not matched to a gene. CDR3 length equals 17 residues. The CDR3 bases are TGTGCCAGCAGCCATCACGGACTAGCGGAGAGCTCCTACGAGCAGTACTTC. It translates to CASSHHGLAESSYEQYF.

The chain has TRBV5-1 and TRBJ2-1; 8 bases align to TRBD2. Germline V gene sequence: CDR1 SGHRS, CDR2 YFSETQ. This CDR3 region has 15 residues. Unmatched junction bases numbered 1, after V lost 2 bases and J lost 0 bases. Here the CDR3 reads CASSFSGDSYNEQFF. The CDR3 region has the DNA TGCGCCAGCAGCTTTAGCGGGGACTCCTACAATGAGCAGTTCTTC.

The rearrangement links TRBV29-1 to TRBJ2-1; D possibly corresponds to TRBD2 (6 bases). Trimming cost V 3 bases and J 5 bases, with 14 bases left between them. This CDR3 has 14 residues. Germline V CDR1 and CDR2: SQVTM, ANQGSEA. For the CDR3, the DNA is TGCAGCGTTGACGGGGGACGGTGGGACAATGAGCAGTTCTTC. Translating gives CSVDGGRWDNEQFF.

CDR3: CASSPGQPQETQYF. CDR3 DNA: TGTGCCAGCTCACCGGGACAGCCCCAAGAGACCCAGTACTTC. This chain uses TRBV18 with TRBJ2-5; 7 bases line up with TRBD1. After removal of 3 bases from V and 1 base from J, the junction contained 2 bases not matched to a gene. Germline CDR1 and CDR2: KGHSH and LQKENI. CDR3 size: 14 residues.

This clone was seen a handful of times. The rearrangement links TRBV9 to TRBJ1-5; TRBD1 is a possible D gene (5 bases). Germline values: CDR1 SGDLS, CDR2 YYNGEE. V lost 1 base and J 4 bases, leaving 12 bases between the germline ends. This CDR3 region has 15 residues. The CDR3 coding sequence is TGTGCCAGCAGCGTACAGGGTAGGTATAATCAGCCCCAGCATTTT. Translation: CASSVQGRYNQPQHF. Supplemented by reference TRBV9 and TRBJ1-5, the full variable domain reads DSGVTQTPKHLITATGQRVTLRCSPRSGDLSVYWYQQSLDQGLQFLIQYYNGEERAKGNILERFSAQQFPDLHSELNLSSLELGDSALYFCASSVQGRYNQPQHFGDGTRLSIL.

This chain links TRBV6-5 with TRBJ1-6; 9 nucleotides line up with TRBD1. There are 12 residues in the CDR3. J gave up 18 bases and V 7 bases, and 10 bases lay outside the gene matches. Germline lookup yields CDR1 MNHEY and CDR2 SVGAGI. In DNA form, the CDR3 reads TGTGCCAGCAAACGAGCGGGACAGGGAGCCCACTTT. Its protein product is CASKRAGQGAHF.

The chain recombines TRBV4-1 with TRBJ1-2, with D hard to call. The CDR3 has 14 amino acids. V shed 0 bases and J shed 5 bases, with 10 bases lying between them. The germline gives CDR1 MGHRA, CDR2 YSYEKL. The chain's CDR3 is CASSQEDYGYGYTF. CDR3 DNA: TGCGCCAGCAGCCAAGAGGACTACGGGTATGGCTACACCTTC.

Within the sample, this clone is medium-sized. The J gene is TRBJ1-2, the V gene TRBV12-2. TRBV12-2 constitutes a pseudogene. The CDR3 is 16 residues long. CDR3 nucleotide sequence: TGTGCAAGTCGCTTAGCACTTGCCCCCCAACGAGGTGGCTACACCTTC. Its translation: CASRLALAPQRGGYTF.

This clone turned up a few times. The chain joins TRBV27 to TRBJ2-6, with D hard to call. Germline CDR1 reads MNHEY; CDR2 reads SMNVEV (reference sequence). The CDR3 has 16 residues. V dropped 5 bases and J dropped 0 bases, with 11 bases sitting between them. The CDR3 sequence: CASSPLSTSGANVLTF. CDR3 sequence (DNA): TGTGCCAGCAGTCCACTAAGCACCTCTGGGGCCAACGTCCTGACTTTC.

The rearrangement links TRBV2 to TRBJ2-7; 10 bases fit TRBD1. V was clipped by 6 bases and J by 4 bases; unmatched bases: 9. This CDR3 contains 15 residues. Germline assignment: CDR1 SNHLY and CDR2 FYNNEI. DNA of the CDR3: TGTGCCAGCAGCCCAGGGACAGGGGCGGGGTACGAGCAGTACGTC. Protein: CASSPGTGAGYEQYV.

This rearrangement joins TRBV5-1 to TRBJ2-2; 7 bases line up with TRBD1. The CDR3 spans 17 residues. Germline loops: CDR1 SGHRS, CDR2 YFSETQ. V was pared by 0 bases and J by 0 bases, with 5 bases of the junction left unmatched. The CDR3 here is CASSLATQGTNTGELFF. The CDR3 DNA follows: TGCGCCAGCAGCTTGGCCACACAGGGGACGAACACCGGGGAGCTGTTTTTT.

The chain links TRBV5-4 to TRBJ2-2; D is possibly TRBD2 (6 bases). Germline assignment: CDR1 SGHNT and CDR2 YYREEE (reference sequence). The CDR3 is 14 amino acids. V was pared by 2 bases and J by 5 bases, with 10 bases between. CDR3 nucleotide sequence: TGTGCCAGCAGCTTAGGCGGGAAGACCGGGGAGCTGTTTTTT. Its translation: CASSLGGKTGELFF.

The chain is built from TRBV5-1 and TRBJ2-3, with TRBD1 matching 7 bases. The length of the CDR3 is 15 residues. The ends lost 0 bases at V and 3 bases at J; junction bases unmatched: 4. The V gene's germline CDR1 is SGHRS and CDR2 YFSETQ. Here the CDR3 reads CASSLGQGFTDTQYF. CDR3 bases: TGCGCCAGCAGCTTGGGACAGGGTTTTACAGATACGCAGTATTTT.

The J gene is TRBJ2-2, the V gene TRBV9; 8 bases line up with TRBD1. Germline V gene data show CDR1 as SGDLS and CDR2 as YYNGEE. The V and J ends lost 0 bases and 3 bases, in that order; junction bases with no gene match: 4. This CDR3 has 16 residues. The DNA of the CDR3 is TGTGCCAGCAGCGTAGGCCAGGGGGCCGACACCGGGGAGCTGTTTTTT. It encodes CASSVGQGADTGELFF.

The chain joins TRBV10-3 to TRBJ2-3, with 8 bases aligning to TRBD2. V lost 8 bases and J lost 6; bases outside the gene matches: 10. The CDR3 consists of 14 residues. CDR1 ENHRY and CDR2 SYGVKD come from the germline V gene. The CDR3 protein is CAIREGGPPDTQYF. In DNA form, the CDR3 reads TGTGCCATCCGGGAGGGAGGGCCTCCCGATACGCAGTATTTT.

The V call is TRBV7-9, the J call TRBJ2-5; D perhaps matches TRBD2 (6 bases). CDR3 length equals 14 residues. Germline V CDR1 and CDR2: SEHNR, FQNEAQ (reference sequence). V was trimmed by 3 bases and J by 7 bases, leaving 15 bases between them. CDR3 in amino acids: CASSFSDGGGTQYF. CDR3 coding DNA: TGTGCCAGCAGCTTCTCGGATGGGGGAGGGACCCAGTACTTC.

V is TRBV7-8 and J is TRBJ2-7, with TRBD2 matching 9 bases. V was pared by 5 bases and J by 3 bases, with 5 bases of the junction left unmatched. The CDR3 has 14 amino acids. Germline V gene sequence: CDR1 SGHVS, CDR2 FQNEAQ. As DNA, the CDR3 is TGTGCCAGCAGCCGAGCGGGAGGAGGCTACGAGCAGTACTTC. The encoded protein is CASSRAGGGYEQYF.

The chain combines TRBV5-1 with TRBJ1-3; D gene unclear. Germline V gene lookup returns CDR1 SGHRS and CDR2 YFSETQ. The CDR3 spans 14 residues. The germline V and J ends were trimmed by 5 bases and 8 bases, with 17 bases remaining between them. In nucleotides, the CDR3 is TGCGCCAGCAGGCCCACGAGTACTACGGACACCATATATTTT. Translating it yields CASRPTSTTDTIYF.

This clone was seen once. The CDR3 sequence is CASRAGTSGNNEQFF. Here the CDR3 DNA reads TGTGCCAGCAGGGCCGGGACTAGCGGAAACAATGAGCAGTTCTTC. This chain connects TRBV7-9 to TRBJ2-1, with TRBD2 identical over 11 bases. The germline V gene encodes CDR1 SEHNR and CDR2 FQNEAQ (reference sequence). The CDR3 runs 15 residues. J gave up 5 bases and V 6 bases, and 6 bases lay outside the gene matches.

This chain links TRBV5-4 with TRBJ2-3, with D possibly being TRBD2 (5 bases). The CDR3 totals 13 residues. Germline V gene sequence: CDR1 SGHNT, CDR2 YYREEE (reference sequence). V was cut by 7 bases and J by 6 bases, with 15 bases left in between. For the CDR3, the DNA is TGTGCCAGCGGTGAGGGCACTCGGGATACGCAGTATTTT. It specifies CASGEGTRDTQYF.